The 16 T cell receptor beta chains in this list originate from one sample, sequenced in a study of tumor-infiltrating lymphocytes in localized non-small cell lung cancer. Produced via immunoSEQ multiplex PCR; TCRdb's table is partial and in-frame only. Of some 15,000 clones listed, 75% to 85% are singletons. Sequencing input: lung tumor tissue. Source of these receptors: a human donor with non-small cell lung cancer.

The chain recombines TRBV23-1 with TRBJ1-1; TRBD1 is a possible D gene (6 bases). TRBV23-1 is filed as an ORF, its function uncertain. The CDR3 contains 14 residues. Trimming removed 7 bases from V and 2 bases from J, with 14 bases in between. The CDR3 coding sequence is TGCGCCAGCATTCGAGGGGGGGGAAACACTGAAGCTTTCTTT. It specifies CASIRGGGNTEAFF.

This clone has more than one count but fewer than ten. The chain employs TRBV27 and TRBJ2-1; 11 positions agree with TRBD2. The germline V gene encodes CDR1 MNHEY and CDR2 SMNVEV (reference sequence). The CDR3 runs 17 residues. V shed 1 base, J shed 3 bases, and the junction held 5 bases outside the gene matches. In DNA, the CDR3 is TGTGCCAGCAGTTTATTTAGCGGGAGGGCCAACTACAATGAGCAGTTCTTC. This gives the protein CASSLFSGRANYNEQFF.

The chain joins TRBV28 to TRBJ1-1; no reliable D call. Germline CDR1 reads MDHEN; CDR2 reads SYDVKM. CDR3 length equals 13 residues. V shed 3 bases and J shed 4 bases, with 9 bases lying between them. The chain's CDR3 is CASSLGQPTEAFF. The CDR3 bases are TGTGCCAGCAGTTTGGGCCAGCCCACTGAAGCTTTCTTT.

The chain couples TRBV7-7 to TRBJ2-3; TRBD2 aligns across 11 bases. This CDR3 has 15 amino acids. Looked up from germline, CDR1 is SSHAT and CDR2 is FNYEAQ (reference sequence). The V and J ends lost 5 bases and 1 base, in that order; junction bases with no gene match: 2. CDR3 coding DNA: TGTGCCAGCAGCCGGGGACTAGCGGGCACAGATACGCAGTATTTT. It specifies CASSRGLAGTDTQYF.

CDR3 region: CASSATKDGPGLGGYTF. Here the CDR3 DNA reads TGTGCCAGCAGCGCGACAAAGGACGGACCTGGGCTTGGGGGCTACACCTTC. The V and J genes are TRBV4-2 and TRBJ1-2, with D hard to call. The V gene lost 5 bases and the J gene lost 8 bases, with 27 bases spanning the gap. Germline assignment: CDR1 LGHNA and CDR2 YNFKEQ. The CDR3 totals 17 residues.

The table lists this clone with a count of one. The chain links TRBV30 to TRBJ2-1; D is undetermined. Germline V CDR1 and CDR2: GTSNPN, SVGIG (reference sequence). Trimming left V 0 bases short and J 5 bases short, with 14 bases between. The CDR3 loop spans 15 amino acids. CDR3 sequence reads: CAWSVLRPPHNEQFF. The CDR3, as DNA: TGTGCCTGGAGTGTACTGAGGCCCCCCCACAATGAGCAGTTCTTC.

The CDR3 bases are TGTGCCAGCAGCTTGAACTCCGGGACGGCGAACACTGAAGCTTTCTTT. Its protein product is CASSLNSGTANTEAFF. J is TRBJ1-1 and V is TRBV5-4, with D possibly matching TRBD1 (5 bases). The CDR3 has 16 amino acids. V lost 1 base and J lost 1, with 14 bases in between. Germline V gene sequence: CDR1 SGHNT, CDR2 YYREEE (reference sequence). Variable domain in full (rest from reference TRBV5-4 and TRBJ1-1): ETGVTQSPTHLIKTRGQQVTLRCSSQSGHNTVSWYQQALGQGPQFIFQYYREEENGRGNFPPRFSGLQFPNYSSELNVNALELDDSALYLCASSLNSGTANTEAFFGQGTRLTVV.

The chain links TRBV28 to TRBJ2-7; 8 nucleotides align to TRBD2. V dropped 4 bases and J dropped 1; count of bases not matched to a gene: 9. This CDR3 has 16 residues. Germline V lookup: CDR1 MDHEN, CDR2 SYDVKM. The CDR3 reads CASSSSGLPRSYEQYF. The CDR3 DNA reads as TGTGCCAGCAGTTCTAGCGGGCTCCCCAGGTCCTACGAGCAGTACTTC.

This rearrangement joins TRBV27 to TRBJ2-2, with 8 bases aligning to TRBD1. Trimming cost V 6 bases and J 7 bases; bases outside gene matches: 10. Germline CDR1 reads MNHEY; CDR2 reads SMNVEV (reference sequence). This CDR3 comprises 15 residues. CDR3 DNA: TGTGCCAGCAGACCAGGGGGCGCAAGTATCGGGGAGCTGTTTTTT. It specifies CASRPGGASIGELFF.

The rearrangement uses TRBV4-1 and TRBJ2-7; weak D call: TRBD1 (6 bases). The V end was cut by 4 bases, the J end by 6 bases, with 16 bases between. CDR1 MGHRA and CDR2 YSYEKL come from the germline V gene. The CDR3 length is 14 residues. The CDR3 nucleotides read TGCGCCAGCAGCCGGGATTTAACAGGGAGCGAGCAGTACTTC. Its translation: CASSRDLTGSEQYF.

The chain combines TRBV7-6 with TRBJ2-1; 12 bases are shared with TRBD2. The CDR3 runs to 15 residues. V dropped 5 bases and J dropped 4; count of bases not matched to a gene: 3. The germline gives CDR1 SGHVS, CDR2 FNYEAQ. The CDR3 loop is CASSPTSGGYNEQFF. The CDR3 region has the DNA TGTGCCAGCAGCCCAACTAGCGGGGGGTACAATGAGCAGTTCTTC. Full variable domain (outside the CDR3, taken from reference TRBV7-6 and TRBJ2-1): GAGVSQSPRYKVTKRGQDVALRCDPISGHVSLYWYRQALGQGPEFLTYFNYEAQQDKSGLPNDRFSAERPEGSISTLTIQRTEQRDSAMYRCASSPTSGGYNEQFFGPGTRLTVL.

This rearrangement joins TRBV5-4 to TRBJ2-1; TRBD2 aligns across 14 bases. Germline CDR1 and CDR2: SGHNT and YYREEE (reference sequence). Germline trimming cut 3 bases from V and 7 bases from J; bases unmatched to any gene: 12. This CDR3 is 18 amino acids long. CDR3: CASSSLGGLAGDRNEQFF. Here the CDR3 DNA reads TGTGCCAGCAGCTCCCTGGGGGGACTAGCGGGAGATAGAAATGAGCAGTTCTTC.

The V and J genes are TRBV7-3 and TRBJ2-5, with 7 bases lining up with TRBD1. Trimming at V came to 5 bases and at J to 4 bases, leaving 13 bases not matched to a gene. Germline V CDR1 and CDR2: SGHTA, FQGTGA. This CDR3 has 16 residues. CDR3 region: CASSQRTTGIRETQYF. DNA of the CDR3: TGTGCCAGCAGCCAACGGACGACAGGGATTAGAGAGACCCAGTACTTC.

This clone was counted once. The rearrangement joins TRBV19 to TRBJ1-1; D is perhaps TRBD1 (5 bases). Per germline, CDR1 LNHDA and CDR2 SQIVND (reference sequence). This CDR3 spans 13 amino acids. V was trimmed by 7 bases and J by 2 bases, leaving 11 bases between them. The DNA for the CDR3 is TGTGCCAGTACCGGACACCGAAACACTGAAGCTTTCTTT. It translates to CASTGHRNTEAFF.

The V and J genes are TRBV7-6 and TRBJ2-4; D gene ambiguous. V gave up 0 bases and J gave up 1 base, with 16 bases separating them. The CDR3 sequence is 18 residues long. Germline CDR1 SGHVS, CDR2 FNYEAQ. This CDR3 reads CASSLAGPSAVAKNIQYF. The CDR3, as DNA: TGTGCCAGCAGCTTAGCTGGACCGAGCGCCGTCGCCAAAAACATTCAGTACTTC.

This chain joins TRBV4-3 and TRBJ2-3; 13 bases are a match to TRBD2. Losses at the gene ends were 1 base for V and 4 bases for J; bases not matched to a gene: 14. There are 20 residues in the CDR3. The germline gives CDR1 LGHNA, CDR2 YSLEER. The CDR3 loop reads CASSQVLAGGRGVRADTQYF. Here the CDR3 DNA reads TGCGCCAGCAGCCAAGTACTAGCGGGAGGGCGGGGAGTTCGTGCAGATACGCAGTATTTT.